Shown below are 9 T cell receptor beta chains from a single sample sequenced in a study of cytomegalovirus exposure and HLA in healthy donors. The PCR was carried out with 60 Vbeta primers and 13 Jbeta primers. TCRdb's table, derived via immunoSEQ multiplex PCR, lists solely in-frame clones and lacks some. The sample contains under 150,000 clones, 70% to 85% of which appear only once. The sample consisted of PBMCs. These receptor sequences come from a male donor in good health and CMV-seronegative.

V is TRBV19 and J is TRBJ2-6; 10 bases agree with TRBD1. V trimming: 4 bases; J trimming: 2 bases; junction bases outside the gene matches: 5. The CDR3 spans 17 residues. Germline assignment: CDR1 LNHDA and CDR2 SQIVND (reference sequence). The CDR3 spells CASSRGTGAPGANVLTF. The CDR3, as DNA: TGTGCCAGTAGTAGGGGGACAGGGGCGCCTGGGGCCAACGTCCTGACTTTC.

This clone was seen a handful of times. In nucleotides, the CDR3 is TGTGCCAGCAGTTCCGGGGAGAAACTGTTTTTT. Protein: CASSSGEKLFF. The chain employs TRBV27 and TRBJ1-4; D call uncertain. CDR1 and CDR2 (germline): MNHEY, SMNVEV (reference sequence). The CDR3 totals 11 residues. With 4 bases removed from V and 11 bases from J, the gap between germline ends came to 8 bases.

This chain connects TRBV2 to TRBJ1-1, with D possibly matching TRBD1 (6 bases). Trimming stripped 6 bases from V and 0 bases from J, with 8 bases between. This CDR3 has 13 amino acids. Germline CDR1 is SNHLY and CDR2 is FYNNEI. The CDR3 DNA reads as TGTGCCAGCAGGGGACAAATGAACACTGAAGCTTTCTTT. It translates to CASRGQMNTEAFF.

J is TRBJ2-1 and V is TRBV27; D is perhaps TRBD2 (5 bases). Germline CDR1 MNHEY, CDR2 SMNVEV (reference sequence). V was clipped by 6 bases and J by 0 bases, with 18 bases between them. This CDR3 is 17 amino acids long. CDR3 coding DNA: TGTGCCAGCAGGCCCGGGGTGGGTCCGAACTCCTACAATGAGCAGTTCTTC. It encodes CASRPGVGPNSYNEQFF.

CDR3 coding DNA: TGCGCCAGCAGCCCGTCGACAGGTAGCAATCAGCCCCAGCATTTT. This encodes CASSPSTGSNQPQHF. The chain uses TRBV5-1 and TRBJ1-5; perhaps TRBD1 as D (6 bases). This CDR3 has 15 residues. The germline V gene has CDR1 SGHRS and CDR2 YFSETQ. The V and J ends lost 4 bases and 0 bases respectively, with 11 bases between them.

This chain uses TRBV5-1 with TRBJ1-1, with D uncertain. V shed 0 bases and J shed 1 base, with 13 bases lying between them. CDR3 length equals 16 residues. The germline V gene has CDR1 SGHRS and CDR2 YFSETQ. The DNA for the CDR3 is TGCGCCAGCAGCTTGGGATACGGTCAACCGAACACTGAAGCTTTCTTT. It specifies CASSLGYGQPNTEAFF.

The chain combines TRBV10-1 with TRBJ2-7, with 10 bases fitting TRBD2. Trimming took 3 bases from V and 4 from J; bases not matched to a gene: 6. This CDR3 contains 15 residues. The germline gives CDR1 WNHNN, CDR2 SYGVQD (reference sequence). DNA for the CDR3: TGCGCCAGCAGTGAAAAGCGGGAGGGCCGGTACGAGCAGTACTTC. Protein: CASSEKREGRYEQYF.

Only a few counts were recorded for this clone. The rearrangement links TRBV6-5 to TRBJ1-1; no clear D gene. The CDR3 has 15 amino acids. Between the trimmed V and J ends, which lost 8 bases and 1 base, there was a span of 17 bases. Germline V gene data show CDR1 as MNHEY and CDR2 as SVGAGI. This CDR3 is CASGRIGPENTEAFF. The CDR3 DNA is TGTGCCAGCGGGCGCATCGGTCCAGAGAACACTGAAGCTTTCTTT.

The chain links TRBV19 to TRBJ1-5; 9 positions agree with TRBD1. This CDR3 has 14 amino acids. V lost 5 bases to trimming and J lost 7 bases; unmatched junction nucleotides: 6. CDR1 and CDR2 from the germline V gene are LNHDA and SQIVND (reference sequence). The CDR3 spells CASSPGQGHQPQHF. CDR3 bases: TGTGCCAGTAGTCCCGGACAGGGGCACCAGCCCCAGCATTTT.